This T cell receptor (beta chain) was sequenced for a study of identical twins. TCRdb reanalysed the 5' RACE reads using MiXCR and keeps one entry per CDR3 protein. The data contain around 480,000 distinct CDR3 sequences, 14% of them singletons. This clonotype was detected many times. Its cognate antigen is unknown. Trimming removed 2 bases at V and 0 bases at J, with 11 bases between. CDR1 and CDR2 (germline): WSHSY, SAAADI. This CDR3 spans 16 amino acids. Findings and caveats of the study: Researchers reported weaker excess twin sharing in beta out-of-frame sequences. Not following the same donors, the study drew its conclusions from cross-sectional statistical analysis.

These data were likewise used in another study, on yellow fever vaccine responses in identical twins.

What was sequenced was CD4+ T cells sorted from blood. The chain carries TRBV10-2 and TRBJ2-4, with D perhaps TRBD1 (6 bases). This receptor was obtained from a woman between 18 and 29 years old in good health. DNA for the CDR3: TGCGCCAGCAGTGAGAGGCAGGGGATAGCCAAAAACATTCAGTACTTC. The encoded protein is CASSERQGIAKNIQYF.